Below, 25 T cell receptor beta chains from the same sample are listed, as sequenced in a study of cytomegalovirus exposure and HLA in healthy donors. It was with 60 Vbeta and 13 Jbeta primers that the PCR ran. Some clones are missing from TCRdb's copy, which holds only in-frame ones; the method was immunoSEQ multiplex PCR. The table lists a few hundred thousand clones, approximately 78% of them singletons, with 2.9% in the top ten. The specimen sequenced was PBMCs. The source is a man aged 25-45 years in good health and CMV-seronegative.

This CDR3 is CATSRDWTAEDTQYF. CDR3 bases: TGTGCCACCAGCAGAGATTGGACAGCTGAGGATACGCAGTATTTT. V gene TRBV15 combines with J gene TRBJ2-3; a weak D match, TRBD1 (6 bases). V was trimmed by 0 bases and J by 6 bases, leaving 13 bases between them. Germline loops: CDR1 LNHNV, CDR2 YYDKDF (reference sequence). This CDR3 has 15 amino acids.

The rearrangement uses TRBV4-1 and TRBJ2-7, with TRBD2 matching 9 bases. V shed 2 bases and J 7 bases; nucleotides not matched to a gene: 18. The CDR3 loop spans 18 amino acids. Germline CDR1 MGHRA, CDR2 YSYEKL. The CDR3 sequence is CASSQILLSLAGSGEQYF. Written as DNA, the CDR3 is TGCGCCAGCAGCCAAATCCTGTTGAGTCTAGCGGGGTCCGGGGAGCAGTACTTC.

The V call is TRBV19, the J call TRBJ1-5, with a possible D match to TRBD1 (5 bases). The CDR3 consists of 14 residues. Germline V CDR1 and CDR2: LNHDA, SQIVND (reference sequence). The V end was cut by 3 bases, the J end by 6 bases, with 12 bases between. This CDR3 reads CASSMGGGFQPQHF. CDR3 DNA: TGTGCCAGTAGTATGGGGGGGGGTTTTCAGCCCCAGCATTTT.

As regards this clone: At one of its ends the junction is not consistent with the germline gene, which may arise from a read error. This sequence joins TRBV7-9 and TRBJ1-4; D gene ambiguous. The CDR3 has 14 amino acids. Germline V gene sequence: CDR1 SEHNR, CDR2 FQNEAQ (reference sequence). CDR3 sequence reads: CSSSPYSGNEKLFF. The CDR3 DNA is TGTTCCAGCAGCCCTTATTCGGGGAATGAAAAACTGTTTTTT.

This clone was picked up a small number of times. This chain connects TRBV2 to TRBJ2-1, with 7 bases identical to TRBD2. Germline assignment: CDR1 SNHLY and CDR2 FYNNEI. Trimming took 3 bases from V and 10 from J; bases not matched to a gene: 9. This CDR3 spans 14 amino acids. CDR3 amino acids: CASSDGGVPWEQFF. The CDR3 DNA follows: TGTGCCAGCAGTGATGGGGGGGTCCCATGGGAGCAGTTCTTC.

This chain uses TRBV5-1 with TRBJ2-2; tentatively, D is TRBD1 (5 bases). Germline V gene data show CDR1 as SGHRS and CDR2 as YFSETQ. This CDR3 is 14 amino acids long. The V end was cut by 3 bases, the J end by 4 bases, with 10 bases between. The CDR3 spells CASSSPQVTGELFF. In DNA, the CDR3 is TGCGCCAGCAGCTCACCACAGGTCACCGGGGAGCTGTTTTTT. Full variable domain (outside the CDR3, taken from reference TRBV5-1 and TRBJ2-2): KAGVTQTPRYLIKTRGQQVTLSCSPISGHRSVSWYQQTPGQGLQFLFEYFSETQRNKGNFPGRFSGRQFSNSRSEMNVSTLELGDSALYLCASSSPQVTGELFFGEGSRLTVL.

The V call is TRBV6-5, the J call TRBJ2-1, with TRBD2 identical over 7 bases. The germline V gene encodes CDR1 MNHEY and CDR2 SVGAGI. V was pared by 0 bases and J by 2 bases, with 1 base of the junction left unmatched. The CDR3 is 15 amino acids. The CDR3 protein is CASSYSSGPYNEQFF. In DNA, the CDR3 is TGTGCCAGCAGTTACTCTAGCGGGCCCTACAATGAGCAGTTCTTC.

This rearrangement joins TRBV5-1 to TRBJ2-5, with a weak D call TRBD1 (6 bases). Per the germline V gene, CDR1 is SGHRS and CDR2 is YFSETQ. V was shortened by 2 bases and J by 1 base, with 15 bases between the two germline ends. The CDR3 extends over 16 amino acids. The chain's CDR3 is CASSFQTGPGQETQYF. In nucleotides, the CDR3 is TGCGCCAGCAGCTTCCAGACAGGACCTGGCCAAGAGACCCAGTACTTC.

This clone was observed a handful of times. The chain's CDR3 is CASSLLQGAETQYF. The DNA of the CDR3 is TGTGCCAGCAGTTTATTACAGGGGGCAGAGACCCAGTACTTC. V usage is TRBV27 and J usage is TRBJ2-5; TRBD1 agrees at 9 bases. The germline CDR1 and CDR2 sequences are MNHEY and SMNVEV (reference sequence). V trimming: 1 base; J trimming: 4 bases; junction bases outside the gene matches: 1. The CDR3 consists of 14 residues.

The rearrangement uses TRBV5-1 and TRBJ1-1, with D possibly being TRBD1 (5 bases). The V gene's germline CDR1 is SGHRS and CDR2 YFSETQ. The CDR3 length is 17 residues. V was trimmed by 1 base and J by 4 bases, leaving 20 bases between them. The CDR3 spells CASSLFDMRLGGTEAFF. CDR3 nucleotide sequence: TGCGCCAGCAGCTTGTTTGACATGCGGCTCGGGGGCACTGAAGCTTTCTTT. Filled out from reference TRBV5-1 and TRBJ1-1, the complete variable domain reads KAGVTQTPRYLIKTRGQQVTLSCSPISGHRSVSWYQQTPGQGLQFLFEYFSETQRNKGNFPGRFSGRQFSNSRSEMNVSTLELGDSALYLCASSLFDMRLGGTEAFFGQGTRLTVV.

This sequence joins TRBV2 and TRBJ2-7; 9 bases align to TRBD2. Germline-derived CDR1 and CDR2 are SNHLY and FYNNEI. The CDR3 is 16 amino acids. Germline trimming cut 4 bases from V and 3 bases from J; bases unmatched to any gene: 10. The CDR3 DNA is TGTGCCAGCAGTGGGGCTAGCGGGGACCTCGGCTACGAGCAGTACTTC. Protein sequence: CASSGASGDLGYEQYF.

The chain recombines TRBV13 with TRBJ2-1, with a weak D call TRBD2 (5 bases). V was cut by 3 bases and J by 3 bases, with 12 bases left in between. Germline lookup yields CDR1 PRHDT and CDR2 FYEKMQ (reference sequence). This CDR3 region has 15 residues. The CDR3 bases are TGTGCCAGCAGCTTGAGGGCCCTTCACTACAATGAGCAGTTCTTC. This codes for CASSLRALHYNEQFF.

The chain uses TRBV6-1 and TRBJ2-7, with D possibly being TRBD2 (5 bases). In germline, CDR1 is MNHNS, CDR2 SASEGT. The ends were cut back, 4 bases at V and 0 bases at J, with 16 bases in the middle. This CDR3 has 16 amino acids. The DNA of the CDR3 is TGTGCCAGCAGTGGGATACACCCGCGGGCCTCCTACGAGCAGTACTTC. Its translation is CASSGIHPRASYEQYF.

Details on this clone: The junction differs from germline at one of its ends, possibly a read error. This sample also contains other DNA sequences that code for the same CDR3. The CDR3: CASSATGESLYEQYF. CDR3 sequence (DNA): TGCGCCAGCAGCGCGACAGGGGAAAGTCTCTACGAGCAGTACTTC. The gene calls are TRBV9 and TRBJ2-7, with TRBD1 matching over 8 bases. CDR3 length: 15 residues. Germline CDR1 is SGDLS and CDR2 is YYNGEE.

The chain recombines TRBV6-6 with TRBJ1-3; maybe TRBD1 (5 bases). The CDR3 extends over 15 amino acids. Germline CDR1 MNHNY, CDR2 SVGAGI (reference sequence). Trimming cost V 3 bases and J 4 bases, with 13 bases left between them. The CDR3 sequence: CASSYSGGRGNTIYF. CDR3 nucleotide sequence: TGTGCCAGCAGTTATTCGGGGGGGAGGGGAAACACCATATATTTT.

The CDR3 loop is CATSDRGADTQYF. The DNA for the CDR3 is TGTGCCACCAGCGACAGGGGAGCAGATACGCAGTATTTT. The chain carries TRBV15 and TRBJ2-3; TRBD1 agrees at 8 bases. Trimming cost V 5 bases and J 4 bases; bases outside gene matches: 2. Per germline, CDR1 LNHNV and CDR2 YYDKDF (reference sequence). The CDR3 extends over 13 amino acids.

V gene TRBV19 combines with J gene TRBJ1-2, with 7 positions matching TRBD1. The CDR3 has 15 residues. Trimming removed 5 bases from V and 1 base from J; junction bases left unmatched: 7. CDR1 and CDR2 from the germline V gene are LNHDA and SQIVND (reference sequence). The CDR3 DNA is TGTGCCAGTAGTGGACCGGGACAGCTTAACTATGGCTACACCTTC. Its protein product is CASSGPGQLNYGYTF.

The V gene is TRBV5-6, the J gene TRBJ2-7; tentative D call: TRBD2 (5 bases). The germline CDR1 and CDR2 sequences are SGHDT and YYEEEE. The CDR3 sequence is 15 residues long. Trimming removed 3 bases at V and 0 bases at J, with 13 bases between. This chain's CDR3 is CASSSRDYGSYEQYF. The CDR3 nucleotides read TGTGCCAGCAGCTCTCGGGATTACGGCTCCTACGAGCAGTACTTC.

The J gene is TRBJ2-2, the V gene TRBV29-1, with D possibly matching TRBD2 (6 bases). The germline V gene has CDR1 SQVTM and CDR2 ANQGSEA. Trimming left V 4 bases short and J 4 bases short, with 10 bases between. The CDR3 runs to 13 residues. CDR3 in amino acids: CSVGAGSTGELFF. DNA for the CDR3: TGCAGCGTTGGCGCCGGGAGCACCGGGGAGCTGTTTTTT.

The V gene is TRBV4-3, the J gene TRBJ1-3; 9 bases agree with TRBD1. Germline V gene data show CDR1 as LGHNA and CDR2 as YSLEER. Unmatched junction bases numbered 3, after V lost 3 bases and J lost 0 bases. The CDR3 consists of 16 residues. CDR3 DNA: TGCGCCAGCAGCCAGGACAGGGGACTCTCTGGAAACACCATATATTTT. As protein: CASSQDRGLSGNTIYF.

The chain employs TRBV4-3 and TRBJ2-5, with 13 bases matching TRBD2. The length of the CDR3 is 20 residues. Germline CDR1 and CDR2: LGHNA and YSLEER. The J segment lost 5 bases and the V segment lost 1 base, leaving 16 bases of the junction unmatched. DNA of the CDR3: TGCGCCAGCAGCCAAGCGGTTGGGTCAGGAGCACTAGCGGGGGGGGAGACCCAGTACTTC. Amino acid sequence: CASSQAVGSGALAGGETQYF.

The chain links TRBV5-6 to TRBJ2-3, with 7 bases aligning to TRBD2. The CDR3 contains 14 residues. CDR1 SGHDT and CDR2 YYEEEE come from the germline V gene. CDR3 coding DNA: TGTGCTACTCTTCTGGGAGGGGGCACAGATACGCAGTATTTT. Its protein product is CATLLGGGTDTQYF.

This clone was counted between two and nine times. V and J are TRBV5-6 and TRBJ2-7; 10 bases are a match to TRBD1. Germline V gives CDR1 SGHDT, CDR2 YYEEEE. This CDR3 has 18 residues. The V gene end was trimmed by 0 bases and the J gene end by 6 bases; junction bases not matched to a gene: 15. The CDR3 loop is CASSLGGMLRDRGGEQYF. The CDR3 coding sequence is TGTGCCAGCAGCTTGGGAGGGATGCTCCGGGACAGGGGAGGCGAGCAGTACTTC.

This clone occurred a few times. The gene calls are TRBV19 and TRBJ1-1, with a tentative D call TRBD1 (6 bases). This CDR3 has 14 amino acids. Germline CDR1 reads LNHDA; CDR2 reads SQIVND (reference sequence). Trimming cost V 5 bases and J 5 bases, with 15 bases left between them. The CDR3 DNA reads as TGTGCCAGTAGTCCCGGGGGGGGCAGGACTGAAGCTTTCTTT. It encodes CASSPGGGRTEAFF.

This clone was recorded a few times. V and J are TRBV27 and TRBJ1-6, with D uncertain. Looked up from germline, CDR1 is MNHEY and CDR2 is SMNVEV (reference sequence). The CDR3 has 17 residues. Trimming pared 6 bases from V and 7 bases from J, leaving 22 bases between. The CDR3 DNA reads TGTGCCAGCAGCTTCACGGGTCCCAGCCTTGGGAATTCACCCCTCCACTTT. Its translation is CASSFTGPSLGNSPLHF.